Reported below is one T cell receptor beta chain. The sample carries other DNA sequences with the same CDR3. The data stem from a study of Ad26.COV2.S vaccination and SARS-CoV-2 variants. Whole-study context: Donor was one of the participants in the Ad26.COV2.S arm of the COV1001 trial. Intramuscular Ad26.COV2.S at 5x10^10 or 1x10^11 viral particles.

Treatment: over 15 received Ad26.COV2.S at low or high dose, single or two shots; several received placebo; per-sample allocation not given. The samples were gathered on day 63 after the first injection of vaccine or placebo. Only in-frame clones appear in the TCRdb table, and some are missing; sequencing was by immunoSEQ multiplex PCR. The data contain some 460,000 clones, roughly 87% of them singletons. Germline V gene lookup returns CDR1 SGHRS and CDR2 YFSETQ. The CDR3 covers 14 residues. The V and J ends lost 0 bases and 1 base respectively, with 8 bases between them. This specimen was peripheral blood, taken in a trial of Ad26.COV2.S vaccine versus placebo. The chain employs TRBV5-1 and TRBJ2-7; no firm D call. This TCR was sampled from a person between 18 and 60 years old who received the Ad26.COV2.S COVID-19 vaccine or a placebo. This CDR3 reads CASSLAAGSYEQYF. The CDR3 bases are TGCGCCAGCAGCTTGGCCGCAGGATCCTACGAGCAGTACTTC.